The entry below gives a single TCR beta chain sequence along with its context. Antigen unknown. All of the donors resided in Nashville, Tennessee, and each was a Caucasian adult. The sample is drawn from a study of shared clonotypes between healthy human individuals. Points from the study as a whole: Non-shared clonotypes had lower generation probabilities than those shared by all four donors.

Sequencing was performed with immunoSEQ multiplex PCR; in TCRdb, only in-frame clones are kept and a portion is missing. The profile shows about a million clones, approximately 76% of them singletons. Germline-derived CDR1 and CDR2 are ENHRY and SYGVKD. J was trimmed by 0 bases and V by 4 bases; bases with no gene match: 5. The CDR3 is made up of 16 amino acids. The clonotype comes from a man between 18 and 35 years old in good health. The sequencing sample was made of memory CD4+ T cells sorted from blood. Subset here: CD45RA-negative fraction. The genes are TRBV10-3 and TRBJ1-1, with 10 bases matching TRBD1. This chain's CDR3 is CAISGTGGRLNTEAFF. The CDR3 nucleotides are TGTGCCATCAGTGGGACAGGGGGAAGGTTGAACACTGAAGCTTTCTTT.